A selection of T cell receptor beta chains follows, all from one sample in a study of T cells after yellow fever vaccination. TCRdb called the 5' RACE reads again in MiXCR, with one record for every CDR3 protein. The sample has a few hundred thousand distinct CDR3 sequences, about an eighth seen once. This sample comprised CD4+ T cells sorted from PBMCs, obtained 15 days after the yellow fever booster vaccination. The receptors were gathered from a man in his late teens or twenties who received the YFV17D yellow fever vaccine. CDR3s include the opening cysteine and the closing phenylalanine or tryptophan. A D gene is named only where the DNA matches it firmly. Rows give clone size only sometimes, using once, few, many, or a class for an expanded clone.

many	TRBV7-2	-	TRBJ2-1	CASSLARASEQFF	TGTGCCAGCAGCTTAGCCAGGGCCTCTGAGCAGTTCTTC
many	TRBV3-1	TRBD2	TRBJ2-1	CASTRSSGGAVEQFF	TGTGCCAGCACCCGCTCAAGCGGGGGGGCCGTTGAGCAGTTCTTC
-	TRBV5-4	TRBD2	TRBJ2-5	CASSGPRGNQETQYF	TGTGCCAGCAGCGGGCCGCGGGGGAACCAAGAGACCCAGTACTTC
-	TRBV7-2	-	TRBJ1-2	CASSTQPGNGYTF	TGTGCCAGCAGCACTCAACCAGGGAACGGCTACACCTTC
once	TRBV4-1	TRBD1	TRBJ1-1	CASSQGWTGFTFF	TGCGCCAGCAGCCAAGGTTGGACAGGGTTCACTTTCTTT
few	TRBV20-1	-	TRBJ1-1	CSARGVTEAFF	TGCAGTGCTAGAGGGGTGACTGAAGCTTTCTTT
few	TRBV7-2	TRBD2	TRBJ2-5	CASSRLANQETQYF	TGTGCCAGCAGCCGACTAGCGAACCAAGAGACCCAGTACTTC
few	TRBV6-2/TRBV6-3	-	TRBJ2-3	CASSYDSGPYTQYF	TGTGCCAGCAGTTACGATTCCGGACCTTATACGCAGTATTTT
few	TRBV11-2	TRBD1	TRBJ2-6	CASSSVRDRGHGANVLTF	TGTGCCAGCAGCTCCGTACGGGACAGGGGGCATGGGGCCAACGTCCTGACTTTC
few	TRBV20-1	TRBD2	TRBJ2-3	CSASVFGTSGGVSTDTQYF	TGCAGTGCTAGTGTATTCGGGACTAGCGGGGGGGTAAGCACAGATACGCAGTATTTT
few	TRBV15	-	TRBJ1-5	CATSPFNQPQHF	TGTGCCACCAGCCCCTTTAATCAGCCCCAGCATTTT
-	TRBV7-3	TRBD2	TRBJ2-3	CASSLYPHTTAGGGTQYF	TGTGCCAGCAGCTTATATCCCCACACTACTGCGGGGGGGGGTACGCAGTATTTT
few	TRBV4-2	-	TRBJ1-1	CASSQMLGAGTEAFF	TGTGCCAGCAGCCAAATGTTAGGCGCGGGCACTGAAGCTTTCTTT
-	TRBV12-3/TRBV12-4	TRBD1	TRBJ2-3	CASSQSGGLSTDTQYF	TGTGCCAGCAGTCAGTCAGGGGGCTTAAGCACAGATACGCAGTATTTT
few	TRBV5-1	TRBD2	TRBJ2-3	CASSLGVAGGRADTQYF	TGCGCCAGCAGCTTGGGCGTAGCGGGGGGCAGGGCAGATACGCAGTATTTT
few	TRBV28	TRBD2	TRBJ2-3	CASSPSGGPGDTQYF	TGTGCCAGCAGTCCATCGGGGGGGCCGGGAGATACGCAGTATTTT
few	TRBV5-1	-	TRBJ2-5	CASSPNGLRGQETQYF	TGCGCCAGCAGCCCAAACGGTCTCAGGGGCCAAGAGACCCAGTACTTC
-	TRBV24-1	-	TRBJ1-1	CATTIGWGRGTEAFF	TGTGCCACCACCATTGGTTGGGGGAGAGGAACTGAAGCTTTCTTT
once	TRBV28	-	TRBJ1-1	CASVLAYTWGLNTEAFF	TGTGCCAGCGTACTCGCCTATACTTGGGGCTTGAACACTGAAGCTTTCTTT
-	TRBV2	-	TRBJ2-7	CASSSAIRSYEQYF	TGTGCCAGCAGTTCAGCCATCCGCTCCTACGAGCAGTACTTC
-	TRBV20-1	-	TRBJ1-2	CSARGASYGYTF	TGCAGTGCTAGAGGGGCCAGCTATGGCTACACCTTC
few	TRBV5-1	-	TRBJ2-2	CASSLVYFRISGQGTGELFF	TGCGCCAGCAGCTTGGTTTACTTTCGGATTTCCGGGCAGGGGACCGGGGAGCTGTTTTTT
few	TRBV3-1	-	TRBJ2-1	CASSQGDIYNEQFF	TGTGCCAGCAGCCAAGGGGACATCTACAATGAGCAGTTCTTC
many	TRBV12-3/TRBV12-4	-	TRBJ2-2	CASNTVTQNTGELFF	TGTGCCAGCAACACCGTGACCCAGAACACCGGGGAGCTGTTTTTT